Below are 11 T cell receptor beta chains sequenced from a single sample in a study of technical replicates of blood from a handful of donors. Assay used: immunoSEQ multiplex PCR; TCRdb lists only in-frame clones, some missing. The data hold 70,000 to 75,000 clones, with around 95% observed a single time. The material sequenced was T cells isolated from PBMCs. These TCRs come from a human donor in good health.

The sample holds one count of this clone. The J gene is TRBJ1-5, the V gene TRBV28, with 11 bases matching TRBD1. The germline V gene has CDR1 MDHEN and CDR2 SYDVKM. The junction had 14 bases not matched to a gene; V was cut back by 10 bases and J by 6 bases. The CDR3 extends over 16 amino acids. Here the CDR3 DNA reads TGTGCCACCTTCCCGGGACAGGGGGGATCGGTTCAGCCCCAGCATTTT. This sequence encodes CATFPGQGGSVQPQHF. Looking up the rest from reference TRBV28 and TRBJ1-5 gives the full variable domain: DVKVTQSSRYLVKRTGEKVFLECVQDMDHENMFWYRQDPGLGLRLIYFSYDVKMKEKGDIPEGYSVSREKKERFSLILESASTNQTSMYLCATFPGQGGSVQPQHFGDGTRLSIL.

The V gene is TRBV18, the J gene TRBJ1-6, with TRBD1 as a possible D gene (5 bases). There are 17 residues in the CDR3. Germline assignment: CDR1 KGHSH and CDR2 LQKENI. V shed 3 bases and J shed 6 bases, with 18 bases lying between them. CDR3 bases: TGTGCCAGCTCACCTCCGATTGACAGAGACTCTAATTCACCCCTCCACTTT. It encodes CASSPPIDRDSNSPLHF.

The chain carries TRBV18 and TRBJ2-3; D not certain. Germline V gene data show CDR1 as KGHSH and CDR2 as LQKENI. This CDR3 has 13 residues. V dropped 5 bases and J dropped 3 bases, with 9 bases sitting between them. In DNA form, the CDR3 reads TGTGCCAGCTCAGATATTAGTACAGATACGCAGTATTTT. It yields the protein CASSDISTDTQYF.

The rearrangement links TRBV14 to TRBJ2-7; 7 nucleotides agree with TRBD2. Germline CDR1 reads SGHDN; CDR2 reads FVKESK. This CDR3 is built from 15 residues. V was pared by 1 base and J by 0 bases, with 3 bases of the junction left unmatched. The chain's CDR3 is CASSQVGGSSYEQYF. The CDR3 nucleotides read TGTGCCAGCAGCCAAGTGGGCGGGAGCTCCTACGAGCAGTACTTC. The entire variable domain, with the rest obtained from reference TRBV14 and TRBJ2-7, is as follows: EAGVTQFPSHSVIEKGQTVTLRCDPISGHDNLYWYRRVMGKEIKFLLHFVKESKQDESGMPNNRFLAERTGGTYSTLKVQPAELEDSGVYFCASSQVGGSSYEQYFGPGTRLTVT.

This rearrangement joins TRBV11-2 to TRBJ2-1, with TRBD1 identical over 7 bases. After removal of 3 bases from V and 6 bases from J, the junction contained 11 bases not matched to a gene. This CDR3 is 16 amino acids long. In germline, CDR1 is SGHAT, CDR2 FQNNGV. Here the CDR3 reads CASSFRQGLGANEQFF. In DNA form, the CDR3 reads TGTGCCAGCAGCTTCCGACAGGGCTTGGGGGCCAATGAGCAGTTCTTC.

The chain joins TRBV6-1 to TRBJ2-2, with 8 positions matching TRBD2. Unmatched junction bases numbered 15, after V lost 5 bases and J lost 4 bases. CDR1 is MNHNS, CDR2 SASEGT, per germline. The CDR3 totals 18 residues. CDR3 sequence: CASSQETIGLATTGELFF. CDR3 sequence (DNA): TGTGCCAGCAGTCAAGAAACGATCGGACTAGCCACCACCGGGGAGCTGTTTTTT.

The chain couples TRBV28 to TRBJ1-5, with D unresolved. Deletions cut 1 base from V and 2 bases from J, with 15 bases between. CDR3 size: 17 residues. Germline V lookup: CDR1 MDHEN, CDR2 SYDVKM. The CDR3 DNA sequence: TGTGCCAGCAGTTTATCGTCCACCGGGTTGGGCAATCAGCCCCAGCATTTT. It encodes CASSLSSTGLGNQPQHF.

The genes are TRBV29-1 and TRBJ1-5, with 7 bases fitting TRBD1. CDR1 SQVTM and CDR2 ANQGSEA come from the germline V gene. This CDR3 has 13 amino acids. The V and J ends lost 5 bases and 7 bases, in that order; junction bases with no gene match: 8. CDR3 amino acids: CSVRGGAGQPQHF. The CDR3 DNA reads TGCAGCGTTCGAGGGGGCGCGGGACAGCCCCAGCATTTT.

CDR3 sequence reads: CASSQDRPTYEQYF. The CDR3 DNA reads as TGCGCCAGCAGCCAGGACAGGCCCACCTACGAGCAGTACTTC. This rearrangement joins TRBV4-1 to TRBJ2-7; TRBD1 matches 7 bases. CDR3 size: 14 residues. J was trimmed by 2 bases and V by 3 bases; bases with no gene match: 4. The germline V gene encodes CDR1 MGHRA and CDR2 YSYEKL.

The chain couples TRBV7-9 to TRBJ2-7; the D is unclear. Trimming took off 5 bases at V and 3 bases at J, with 5 bases between the two ends. This CDR3 has 11 amino acids. The germline V gene encodes CDR1 SEHNR and CDR2 FQNEAQ (reference sequence). In DNA form, the CDR3 reads TGTGCCAGCAGCCGGAGCTACGAGCAGTACTTC. It specifies CASSRSYEQYF.

This clone was counted a single time. The gene calls are TRBV6-5 and TRBJ1-5, with D uncertain. CDR1 and CDR2 (germline): MNHEY, SVGAGI. CDR3 size: 14 residues. Trimming shortened V by 0 bases and J by 7 bases, and 10 bases separated the two germline ends. The CDR3 DNA reads as TGTGCCAGCAGTTACTCGAGTGAGTACCAGCCCCAGCATTTT. Translation gives CASSYSSEYQPQHF.